These T cell receptor beta chains were read from a single sample in a study of beta chain features in type 1 diabetes. The data were produced by immunoSEQ multiplex PCR, yet TCRdb's version contains in-frame clones alone and is incomplete. The sample has around 190,000 clones; more than 10% are singletons. Material: central memory CD4+ T cells from blood. These receptors came from a woman aged 18-35 years in good health. CDR3s include the opening cysteine and the closing phenylalanine or tryptophan. The order of the fields is CDR3 protein, CDR3 DNA, clone size, V gene, D gene, J gene. D genes are given only for firm matches. Clone size, where shown, is once, few, many, or a class for clones that have expanded.

CDR3aa: CASSPTGQQETQYF; CDR3nt: TGTGCCAGCAGCCCTACGGGACAGCAAGAGACCCAGTACTTC; abundance: few; v_gene: TRBV7-3; d_gene: TRBD1; j_gene: TRBJ2-5
CDR3aa: CASSFGLSNNEQFF; CDR3nt: TGTGCCAGCAGCTTTGGACTGAGTAACAATGAGCAGTTCTTC; abundance: few; v_gene: TRBV11-2; d_gene: .; j_gene: TRBJ2-1
CDR3aa: CASSYTDRRRGYTF; CDR3nt: TGTGCCAGCAGTTACACCGACAGGCGGCGGGGCTACACCTTC; abundance: many; v_gene: TRBV6-6; d_gene: .; j_gene: TRBJ1-2
CDR3aa: CASSLGSDRDFQETQYF; CDR3nt: TGTGCCAGCAGCTTAGGATCAGACAGGGATTTCCAAGAGACCCAGTACTTC; abundance: few; v_gene: TRBV7-6; d_gene: TRBD1; j_gene: TRBJ2-5
CDR3aa: CASSDPGGANTEAFF; CDR3nt: TGCGCCAGCAGCGACCCAGGGGGCGCGAACACTGAAGCTTTCTTT; abundance: few; v_gene: TRBV5-1; d_gene: TRBD1; j_gene: TRBJ1-1
CDR3aa: CSVVWGLAVAETQYF; CDR3nt: TGCAGCGTAGTATGGGGACTAGCGGTCGCGGAGACCCAGTACTTC; abundance: .; v_gene: TRBV29-1; d_gene: TRBD2; j_gene: TRBJ2-5
CDR3aa: CAWSLPTGANQPQHF; CDR3nt: TGTGCCTGGAGTCTCCCGACAGGAGCCAATCAGCCCCAGCATTTT; abundance: few; v_gene: TRBV30; d_gene: .; j_gene: TRBJ1-5
CDR3aa: CASSSGTSGSGLHEQFF; CDR3nt: TGTGCCAGCAGCTCAGGGACTAGCGGGAGTGGGCTCCATGAGCAGTTCTTC; abundance: few; v_gene: TRBV11-2; d_gene: TRBD2; j_gene: TRBJ2-1
CDR3aa: CASSQWGQRNTEAFF; CDR3nt: TGTGCCAGCAGTCAATGGGGACAACGGAACACTGAAGCTTTCTTT; abundance: few; v_gene: TRBV6-6; d_gene: .; j_gene: TRBJ1-1
CDR3aa: CASSLAVLSTSTDTQYF; CDR3nt: TGCGCCAGCAGCTTGGCGGTCCTGAGTACTAGCACAGATACGCAGTATTTT; abundance: few; v_gene: TRBV5-1; d_gene: .; j_gene: TRBJ2-3
CDR3aa: CASRGDSSYNEQFF; CDR3nt: TGTGCCAGCAGAGGGGACAGCTCCTACAATGAGCAGTTCTTC; abundance: .; v_gene: TRBV2; d_gene: TRBD1; j_gene: TRBJ2-1
CDR3aa: CSGVTVMNTEAFF; CDR3nt: TGCAGCGGCGTGACAGTCATGAACACTGAAGCTTTCTTT; abundance: few; v_gene: TRBV29-1; d_gene: .; j_gene: TRBJ1-1
CDR3aa: CASRTKRVQHF; CDR3nt: TGTGCCAGCAGGACAAAGAGGGTCCAGCATTTT; abundance: few; v_gene: TRBV6-4; d_gene: .; j_gene: TRBJ1-5
CDR3aa: CASSKTGTSGSPQFF; CDR3nt: TGTGCCAGCAGTAAAACCGGGACTAGCGGGAGCCCACAGTTCTTC; abundance: once; v_gene: TRBV28; d_gene: TRBD2; j_gene: TRBJ2-1
CDR3aa: CASSTGTSGVNEQFF; CDR3nt: TGTGCCAGTAGTACCGGGACTAGCGGGGTCAATGAGCAGTTCTTC; abundance: few; v_gene: TRBV19; d_gene: TRBD2; j_gene: TRBJ2-1
CDR3aa: CASGRQGAYEQYF; CDR3nt: TGTGCCAGCGGTAGACAGGGGGCATACGAGCAGTACTTC; abundance: few; v_gene: TRBV28; d_gene: TRBD1; j_gene: TRBJ2-7
CDR3aa: CASSLVGQTTYGYTF; CDR3nt: TGTGCCAGCAGTTTAGTTGGACAGACGACCTATGGCTACACCTTC; abundance: .; v_gene: TRBV28; d_gene: .; j_gene: TRBJ1-2
CDR3aa: CASSPQRQGASEQFF; CDR3nt: TGTGCCAGCTCACCACAGAGACAGGGGGCAAGTGAGCAGTTCTTC; abundance: .; v_gene: TRBV18; d_gene: TRBD1; j_gene: TRBJ2-1
CDR3aa: CAWSLWGSGTQETQYF; CDR3nt: TGTGCCTGGAGTCTCTGGGGTAGCGGAACCCAAGAGACCCAGTACTTC; abundance: few; v_gene: TRBV30; d_gene: .; j_gene: TRBJ2-5
CDR3aa: CASSPGRRQGRTGANVLTF; CDR3nt: TGTGCCAGCTCACCAGGGAGGAGACAGGGAAGAACTGGGGCCAACGTCCTGACTTTC; abundance: .; v_gene: TRBV18; d_gene: .; j_gene: TRBJ2-6
CDR3aa: CASSLGAKTEAFF; CDR3nt: TGCGCCAGCAGCTTGGGGGCTAAAACTGAAGCTTTCTTT; abundance: few; v_gene: TRBV5-1; d_gene: .; j_gene: TRBJ1-1
CDR3aa: CSVARGNTGELFF; CDR3nt: TGCAGCGTTGCAAGGGGGAACACCGGGGAGCTGTTTTTT; abundance: .; v_gene: TRBV29-1; d_gene: .; j_gene: TRBJ2-2
CDR3aa: CATSRDNGNYGYTF; CDR3nt: TGTGCCACCAGCAGAGATAACGGGAACTATGGCTACACCTTC; abundance: few; v_gene: TRBV15; d_gene: .; j_gene: TRBJ1-2